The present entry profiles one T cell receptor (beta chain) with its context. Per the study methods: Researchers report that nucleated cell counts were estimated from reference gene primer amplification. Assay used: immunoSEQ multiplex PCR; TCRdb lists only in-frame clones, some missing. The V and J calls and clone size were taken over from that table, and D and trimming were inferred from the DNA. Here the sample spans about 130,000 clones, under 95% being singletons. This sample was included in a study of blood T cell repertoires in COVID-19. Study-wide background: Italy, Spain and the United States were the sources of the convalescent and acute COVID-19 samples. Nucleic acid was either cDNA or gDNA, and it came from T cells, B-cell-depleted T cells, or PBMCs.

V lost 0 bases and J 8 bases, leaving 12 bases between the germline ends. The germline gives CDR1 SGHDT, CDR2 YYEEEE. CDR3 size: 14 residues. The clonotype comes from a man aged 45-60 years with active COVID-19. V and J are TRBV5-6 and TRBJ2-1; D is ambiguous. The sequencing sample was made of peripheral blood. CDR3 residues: CASSLAVRKDEQFF. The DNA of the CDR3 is TGTGCCAGCAGCTTGGCTGTCAGGAAAGATGAGCAGTTCTTC.